This note documents a single TCR beta chain sequence. This clonotype showed up many times. Its antigen is still unknown. Per-base qualities were not stored, and no clone one base away is much larger. Trimming costs V 1 base and J 2 bases, and their ends lie 12 bases apart. The CDR3 holds 15 amino acids from the cysteine to the phenylalanine. The entry retains the CDR3 DNA only, 45 bases that are in frame from base 1. The germline V gene supplies CDR1 SGHAT and CDR2 FQNNGV. Libraries were prepared through multiplex PCR. The instrument was an Illumina HiSeq 4000. CDR3 regions were amplified by Arm-PCR with iRepertoire HTBI primers to construct TCR beta libraries. Before sequencing, the PCR products went through gel purification. Processing in the source paper ran as follows. A total of under 80 TRBV and under 15 TRBJ segments were identified across samples and were used for gene usage analysis of CDR3 amino acid clonotypes. Filtered high-quality paired reads were merged into contigs using COPE and FqMerger. BLAST was used to align contigs to IMGT TRBV, TRBD and TRBJ reference genes, with CDR3 defined following IMGT. Highly expanded clones were defined as clonotypes with a frequency above 0.1%. Repertoire diversity was measured by Shannon entropy, and V-J evenness by the Gini coefficient. Public clonotypes were defined as clonotypes shared by more than one individual. TCRdb's own reprocessing of the public reads used fastp at Q25 and MiXCR and kept productive beta chains. Every distinct CDR3 protein forms one entry, paired with its most common genes and DNA. These V and J calls derive from TCRdb rather than the authors' analysis. The sample table contains roughly 410,000 distinct CDR3 sequences; only one count was recorded for about 15% of them. The top ten hold approximately 8% of the sample.

The data belong to a study of regulatory T cells in long-lasting Graves disease (dated by TCRdb to the early 2020s). For the wider study: Newly diagnosed Graves' disease patients had taken antithyroid drugs for less than 3 months. Patients with persistent Graves' disease were compared with patients with newly diagnosed Graves' disease using TCR sequencing and RNA sequencing of peripheral blood. The study was conducted in China and was registered as a clinical trial. TCR sequencing covered 13 persistent and around 20 newly diagnosed Graves' disease patients, some 33 samples in total. General study outcomes and caveats: Lower TCR Shannon entropy and fewer highly expanded clones were observed in persistent Graves' disease patients than in newly diagnosed patients, which suggested clonal expansion. Because the primary lesion, thyroid tissue, could not be accessed, the study looked at peripheral blood alone. Persistent disease showed preferential use of TRBV28, TRBJ1-2 and TRBJ2-5, whereas newly diagnosed disease favored TRBV20-1 and TRBJ2-1. The small sample size was acknowledged by the authors as a limitation that may reduce accuracy. Persistent patients shared more public clonotypes among themselves (more than 2,500) than newly diagnosed patients did (approximately 870). Sequencing and analysis were restricted to the TCR beta chain.

The time point label for this specimen denotes: newly diagnosed GD, antithyroid drugs for less than 3 months. For both TCR sequencing and RNA sequencing, RNA was extracted from PBMCs in TRIzol. The diagnosis of Graves' disease followed American Thyroid Association guidelines. Patients for the study were recruited at an endocrinology department in Xi'an, China. Each patient gave approximately 9.7 milliliters of peripheral blood, collected in an EDTA anticoagulant tube. Ficoll Paque Plus density gradient separation was used to isolate PBMCs, and no further T cell sorting was done. RNA quality was checked with an Agilent 2100 Bioanalyzer and agarose gel, and concentration with a NanoDrop 2000. This same sample was also taken into another study, of T cells in Graves' hyperthyroidism and ophthalmopathy. As described in the second report: Graves' hyperthyroidism was defined as stable when no progression to ophthalmopathy occurred over 18 months of follow-up. Hyperthyroidism patients were newly diagnosed, had a disease duration of under 2 months, and were aged 18 to 65 years. Any patient with an uncontrolled infection, another autoimmune disease, pregnancy or lactation was excluded. Clinical symptoms, serum thyroxine and TRAb, thyroid ultrasound, and orbital computed tomography formed the basis for the diagnoses. The TCR CDR3 was subjected to a first round of RT-PCR using the HTBI primer set and the Qiagen OneStep RT-PCR kit. Most expanded thyroid clonotypes (frequency above 0.001) were also detected in blood, suggesting blood repertoires may reflect thyroid immune responses. A 13 V-J signature model separated ophthalmopathy from stable hyperthyroidism, with approximately 86% sensitivity and about 81% specificity in cross-validation and 80%/75% in testing. In validation, progression to ophthalmopathy was predicted by the model with nearly 71% sensitivity and 72.22% specificity, a median of about 6.4 months before onset. A discovery cohort of around 100 patients, roughly 40 with Graves' ophthalmopathy and 57 with stable Graves' hyperthyroidism, was used to find distinguishing TCR V-J signatures. Prospective prediction of ophthalmopathy was tested in an independent validation cohort consisting of 18 to 20 hyperthyroidism patients and approximately 16 patients who later progressed to ophthalmopathy. The 100 or so discovery patients were divided at random into training and test sets in a 7:3 ratio. In addition, the study compared T-cell repertoires in thyroid tissue and in blood from about six Graves' hyperthyroidism patients. Following sampling, methimazole starting at 30 mg daily was given to hyperthyroidism patients, and high-dose intravenous methylprednisolone was given to ophthalmopathy patients. Libraries were constructed in a second round of multiplex PCR, after which size selection and purification were performed. Paired-end sequencing of the libraries was performed with 100 bp reads on an Illumina HiSeq2000. SOAPnuke was used to process the raw data, with reads discarded if the reads contained adapters or uncalled bases, had a mean Phred below 15, or lacked an exact constant-primer or identifier match. High-quality paired reads were merged using COPE v1.2.5, and each unique nucleotide sequence was defined as a clonotype. MiTCR v1.1 was used to align the clonotypes against IMGT TRBV, TRBD and TRBJ reference segments. Analysis was restricted to V-J combinations with a frequency above 0.0001, which covered roughly 99% of repertoires. The TCS score was defined as the ratio of F50 (clonal expansion) to E x V (chaos), calculated using BLOSUM62-based TCRdist between CDR3 peptides within each V-J. Welch's t-statistics and random forest reduced around 520 V-J features to roughly 13, which were used in a naive Bayes classifier (R e1071). Sample size was not statistically predetermined, and investigators were not blinded to group allocation. TCR Vbeta CDR3 sequencing of 135 peripheral blood samples (43 ophthalmopathy, roughly 72 hyperthyroidism and some 17 progressor patients) is reported in the paper.

The sample was peripheral blood mononuclear cells (PBMCs), taken at new diagnosis, from a patient treated with antithyroid drugs. This receptor was obtained from a woman in her thirties or forties with Graves disease. Donor details come from another sample of the same person, matched by shared clones. The rearranged segments are TRBV11-2 and TRBJ2-7; possibly the D gene is TRBD2, per 6 matching bases. The CDR3 sequence is CASSLVGRGTYEQYF. The DNA sequence is given as TGTGCCAGCAGCTTAGTGGGTCGGGGGACCTACGAGCAGTACTTC.